This T cell receptor (beta chain) emerged from a study of cytomegalovirus exposure and HLA in healthy donors. Use of 60 Vbeta and 13 Jbeta primers characterized the PCR. The assay was immunoSEQ multiplex PCR, and TCRdb's table has in-frame clones only and misses some. The table lists more than 85,000 clones, around 80% of them singletons. This CDR3 region has 14 residues. CDR1 SGHTA and CDR2 FQGNSA come from the germline V gene. V lost 7 bases, J lost 4 bases, and 7 bases stayed unmatched. Sequences were obtained from PBMCs. The TCR was taken from a man in his forties in good health and CMV-seropositive. The chain couples TRBV7-2 to TRBJ2-7, with TRBD1 matching 10 bases. In DNA form, the CDR3 reads TGTGCCAGCAATCCGGGACAGGGGAGATACGAGCAGTACTTC. Encoded protein: CASNPGQGRYEQYF.